The following is a TCR beta chain sequence with its context. What it binds is not known. The sample belongs to a study of cytomegalovirus exposure and HLA in healthy donors. Study-wide results and limits: The authors considered a cluster of highly shared sequence variants likely to be a sequencing artifact. Later on, an analysis showed TCR association rates differing by HLA locus, with DRB1 the most and HLA-C the fewest. It was reportedly the case that the classifier diagnosed cytomegalovirus status with high specificity and sensitivity. A later analysis found that most CMV-associated TCR beta chains appeared HLA-restricted.

The junction had 7 bases not matched to a gene; V was cut back by 0 bases and J by 8 bases. Germline V lookup: CDR1 SGHNT, CDR2 YENEEA. The CDR3 runs 18 residues. This PCR relied on a set of 60 Vbeta primers and 13 Jbeta primers. Method: immunoSEQ multiplex PCR; TCRdb's copy keeps in-frame clones and lacks some. Here the sample spans approximately 150,000 clones, approximately 80% being singletons. Sample: PBMCs. V and J are TRBV11-3 and TRBJ2-1, with TRBD2 identical over 16 bases. The clonotype originates from a woman aged 40-49 years in good health and CMV-seropositive. The CDR3 protein is CASSLDPGLAGGGDEQFF. The CDR3 DNA reads as TGTGCCAGCAGCTTAGATCCGGGACTAGCGGGAGGGGGCGATGAGCAGTTCTTC.